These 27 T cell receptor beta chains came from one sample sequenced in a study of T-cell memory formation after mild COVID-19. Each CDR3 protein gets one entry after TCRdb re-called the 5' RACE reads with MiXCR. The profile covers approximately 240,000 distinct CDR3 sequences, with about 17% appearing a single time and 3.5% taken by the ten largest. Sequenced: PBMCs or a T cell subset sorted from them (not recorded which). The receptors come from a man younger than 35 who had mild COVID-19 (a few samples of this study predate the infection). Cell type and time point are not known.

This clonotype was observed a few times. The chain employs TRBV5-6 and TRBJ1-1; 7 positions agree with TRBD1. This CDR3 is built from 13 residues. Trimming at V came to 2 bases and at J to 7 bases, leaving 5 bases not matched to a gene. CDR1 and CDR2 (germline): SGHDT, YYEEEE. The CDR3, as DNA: TGTGCCAGCAGCTTTAAGGGGGCCCTTGAAGCTTTCTTT. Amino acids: CASSFKGALEAFF.

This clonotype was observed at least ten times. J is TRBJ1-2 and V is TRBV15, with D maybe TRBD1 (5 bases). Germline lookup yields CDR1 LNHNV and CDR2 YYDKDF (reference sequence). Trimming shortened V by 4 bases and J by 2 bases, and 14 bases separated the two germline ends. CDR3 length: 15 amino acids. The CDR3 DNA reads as TGTGCCACCAGCACTCAGGGAGAGGCAAACTATGGCTACACCTTC. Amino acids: CATSTQGEANYGYTF. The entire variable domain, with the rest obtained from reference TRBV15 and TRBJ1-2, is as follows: DAMVIQNPRYQVTQFGKPVTLSCSQTLNHNVMYWYQQKSSQAPKLLFHYYDKDFNNEADTPDNFQSRRPNTSFCFLDIRSPGLGDTAMYLCATSTQGEANYGYTFGSGTRLTVV.

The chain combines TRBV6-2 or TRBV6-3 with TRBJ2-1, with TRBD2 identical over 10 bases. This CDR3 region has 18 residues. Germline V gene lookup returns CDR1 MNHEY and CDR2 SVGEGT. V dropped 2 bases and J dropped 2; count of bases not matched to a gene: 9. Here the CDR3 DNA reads TGTGCCAGCAGTTACCTAGCGGGGGAACCACACACCTACAATGAGCAGTTCTTC. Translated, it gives CASSYLAGEPHTYNEQFF.

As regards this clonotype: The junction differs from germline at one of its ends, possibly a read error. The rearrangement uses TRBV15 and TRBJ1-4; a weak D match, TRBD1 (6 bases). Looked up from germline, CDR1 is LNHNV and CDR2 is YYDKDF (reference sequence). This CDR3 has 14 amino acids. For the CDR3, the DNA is TGTGCCACCAGCCGAGATGCAGGGGCAGAAAAACTGTTTTTT. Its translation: CATSRDAGAEKLFF.

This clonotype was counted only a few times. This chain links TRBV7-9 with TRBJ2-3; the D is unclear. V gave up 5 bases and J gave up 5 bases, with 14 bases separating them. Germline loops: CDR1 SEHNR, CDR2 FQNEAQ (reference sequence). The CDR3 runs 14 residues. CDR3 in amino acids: CASSPSLPGDTQYF. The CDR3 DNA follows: TGTGCCAGCAGCCCAAGTCTCCCGGGAGATACGCAGTATTTT.

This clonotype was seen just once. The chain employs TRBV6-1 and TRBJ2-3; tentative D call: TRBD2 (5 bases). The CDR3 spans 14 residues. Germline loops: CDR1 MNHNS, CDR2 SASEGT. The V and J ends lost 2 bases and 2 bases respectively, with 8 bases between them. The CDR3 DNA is TGTGCCAGCAGTGAATTGGACTCCACAGATACGCAGTATTTT. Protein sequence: CASSELDSTDTQYF.

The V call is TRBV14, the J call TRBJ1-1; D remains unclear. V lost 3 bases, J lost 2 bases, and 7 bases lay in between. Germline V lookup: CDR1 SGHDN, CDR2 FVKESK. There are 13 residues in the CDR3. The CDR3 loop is CASSHGINTEAFF. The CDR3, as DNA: TGTGCCAGCAGCCACGGGATAAACACTGAAGCTTTCTTT. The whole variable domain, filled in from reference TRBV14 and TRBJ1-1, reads EAGVTQFPSHSVIEKGQTVTLRCDPISGHDNLYWYRRVMGKEIKFLLHFVKESKQDESGMPNNRFLAERTGGTYSTLKVQPAELEDSGVYFCASSHGINTEAFFGQGTRLTVV.

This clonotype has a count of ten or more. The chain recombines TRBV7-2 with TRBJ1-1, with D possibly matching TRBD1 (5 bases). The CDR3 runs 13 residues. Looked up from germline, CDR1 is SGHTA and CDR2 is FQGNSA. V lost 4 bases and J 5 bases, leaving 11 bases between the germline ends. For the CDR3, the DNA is TGTGCCAGCAGCTCCGGACAAGTTACTGAAGCTTTCTTT. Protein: CASSSGQVTEAFF. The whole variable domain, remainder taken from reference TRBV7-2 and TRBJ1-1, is GAGVSQSPSNKVTEKGKDVELRCDPISGHTALYWYRQSLGQGLEFLIYFQGNSAPDKSGLPSDRFSAERTGGSVSTLTIQRTQQEDSAVYLCASSSGQVTEAFFGQGTRLTVV.

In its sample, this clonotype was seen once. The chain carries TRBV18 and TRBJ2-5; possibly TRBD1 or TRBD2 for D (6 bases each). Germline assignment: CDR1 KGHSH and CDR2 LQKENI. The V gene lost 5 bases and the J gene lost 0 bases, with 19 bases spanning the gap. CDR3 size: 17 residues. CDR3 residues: CASSAPVGGTYQETQYF. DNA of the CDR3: TGTGCCAGCTCAGCCCCCGTTGGCGGGACATACCAAGAGACCCAGTACTTC.

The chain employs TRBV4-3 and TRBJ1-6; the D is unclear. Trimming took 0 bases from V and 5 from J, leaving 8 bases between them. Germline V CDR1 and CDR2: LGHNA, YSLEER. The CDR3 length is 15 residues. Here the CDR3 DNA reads TGCGCCAGCAGCCAAGAAACGGCAGATAATTCACCCCTCCACTTT. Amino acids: CASSQETADNSPLHF.

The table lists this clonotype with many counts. The CDR3 DNA reads TGTGCCACCAGTGAGGCTCCGGGACAGCTACGCTTAGGGGAGCAGTTCTTC. Translated: CATSEAPGQLRLGEQFF. This rearrangement joins TRBV24-1 to TRBJ2-1; 7 bases agree with TRBD1. This CDR3 has 17 amino acids. CDR1 is KGHDR, CDR2 SFDVKD, per germline. Trimming cost V 4 bases and J 10 bases; bases outside gene matches: 18.

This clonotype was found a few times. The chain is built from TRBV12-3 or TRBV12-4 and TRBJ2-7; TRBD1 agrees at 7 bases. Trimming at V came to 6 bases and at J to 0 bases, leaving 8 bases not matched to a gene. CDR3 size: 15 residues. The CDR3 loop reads CASRDRQGSSYEQYF. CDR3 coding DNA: TGTGCCAGCAGGGATCGACAGGGCAGCTCCTACGAGCAGTACTTC.

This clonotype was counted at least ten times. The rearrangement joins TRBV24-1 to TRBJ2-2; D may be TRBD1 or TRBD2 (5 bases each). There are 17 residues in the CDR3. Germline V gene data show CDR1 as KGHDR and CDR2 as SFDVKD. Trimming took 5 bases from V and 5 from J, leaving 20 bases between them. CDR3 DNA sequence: TGTGCCACCAGTGCCGGGGCGCAGCAGGCTCATACCGGGGAGCTGTTTTTT. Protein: CATSAGAQQAHTGELFF.

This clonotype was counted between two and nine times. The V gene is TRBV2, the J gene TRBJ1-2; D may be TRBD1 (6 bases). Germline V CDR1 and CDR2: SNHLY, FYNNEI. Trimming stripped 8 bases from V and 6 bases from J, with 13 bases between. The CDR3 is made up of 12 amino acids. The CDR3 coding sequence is TGTGCCAGCGGAGAGACAGGCCATGGCTACACCTTC. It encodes CASGETGHGYTF.

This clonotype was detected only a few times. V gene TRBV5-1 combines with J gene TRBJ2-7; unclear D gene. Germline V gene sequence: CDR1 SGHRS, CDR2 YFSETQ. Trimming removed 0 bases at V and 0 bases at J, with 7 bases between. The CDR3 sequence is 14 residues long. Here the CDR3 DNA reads TGCGCCAGCAGCTTGGAGGGCAGCTCCTACGAGCAGTACGTC. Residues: CASSLEGSSYEQYV.

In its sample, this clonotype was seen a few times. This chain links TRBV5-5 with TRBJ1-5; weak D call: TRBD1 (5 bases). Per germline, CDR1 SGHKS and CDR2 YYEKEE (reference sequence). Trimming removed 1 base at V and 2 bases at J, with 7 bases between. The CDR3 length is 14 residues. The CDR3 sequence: CASSLLGGNQPQHF. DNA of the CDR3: TGTGCCAGCAGCTTGTTAGGGGGCAATCAGCCCCAGCATTTT.

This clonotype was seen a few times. CDR3 sequence reads: CASSLAGRSDEQYV. CDR3 DNA sequence: TGTGCCAGCAGCTTGGCGGGCAGGAGCGACGAGCAGTACGTC. The chain carries TRBV7-2 and TRBJ2-7, with TRBD2 as a possible D gene (5 bases). Germline V gene sequence: CDR1 SGHTA, CDR2 FQGNSA. This CDR3 has 14 residues. Trimming pared 3 bases from V and 5 bases from J, leaving 14 bases between.

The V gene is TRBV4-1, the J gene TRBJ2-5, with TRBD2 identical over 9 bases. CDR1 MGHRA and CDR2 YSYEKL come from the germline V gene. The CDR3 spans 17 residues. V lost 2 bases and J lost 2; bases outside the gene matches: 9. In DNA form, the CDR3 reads TGCGCCAGCAGCCAACTCGGGGCGGGAGGGTGGCAAGAGACCCAGTACTTC. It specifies CASSQLGAGGWQETQYF.

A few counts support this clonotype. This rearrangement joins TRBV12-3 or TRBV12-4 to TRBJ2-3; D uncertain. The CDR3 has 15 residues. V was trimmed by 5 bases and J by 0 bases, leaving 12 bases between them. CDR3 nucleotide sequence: TGTGCCAGCAGTGGCCTCGGAACAAGCACAGATACGCAGTATTTT. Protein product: CASSGLGTSTDTQYF.

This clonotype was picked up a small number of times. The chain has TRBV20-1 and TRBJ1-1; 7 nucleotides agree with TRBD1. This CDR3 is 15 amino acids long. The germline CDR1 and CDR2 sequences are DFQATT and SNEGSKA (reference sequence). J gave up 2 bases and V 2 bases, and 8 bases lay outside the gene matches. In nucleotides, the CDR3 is TGCAGTGCTAGACCTAGGACAGGAGCCAACACTGAAGCTTTCTTT. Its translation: CSARPRTGANTEAFF.

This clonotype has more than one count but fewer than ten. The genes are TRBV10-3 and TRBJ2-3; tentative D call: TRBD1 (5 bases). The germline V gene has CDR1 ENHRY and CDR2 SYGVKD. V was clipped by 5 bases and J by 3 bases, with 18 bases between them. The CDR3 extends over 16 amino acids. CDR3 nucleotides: TGTGCCATCAGTCCTCAGGGTACCGCTGGGACAGATACGCAGTATTTT. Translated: CAISPQGTAGTDTQYF.

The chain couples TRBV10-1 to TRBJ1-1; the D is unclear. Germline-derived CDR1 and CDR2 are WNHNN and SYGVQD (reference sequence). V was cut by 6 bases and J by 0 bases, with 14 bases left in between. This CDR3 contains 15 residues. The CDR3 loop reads CASREKTDLNTEAFF. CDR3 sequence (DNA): TGCGCCAGCAGAGAAAAGACGGATTTGAACACTGAAGCTTTCTTT.

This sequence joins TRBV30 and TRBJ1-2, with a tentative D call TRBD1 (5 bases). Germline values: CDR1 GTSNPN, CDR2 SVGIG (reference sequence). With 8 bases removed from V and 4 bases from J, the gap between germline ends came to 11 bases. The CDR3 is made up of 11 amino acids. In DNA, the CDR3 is TGTGCCAGGTCCCAGGGCTATGGCTACACCTTC. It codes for CARSQGYGYTF.

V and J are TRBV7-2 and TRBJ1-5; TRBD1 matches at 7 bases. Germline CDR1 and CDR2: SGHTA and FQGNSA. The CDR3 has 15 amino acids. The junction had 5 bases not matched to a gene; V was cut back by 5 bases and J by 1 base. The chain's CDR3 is CASSPTGISNQPQHF. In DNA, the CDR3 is TGTGCCAGCAGCCCGACAGGGATAAGCAATCAGCCCCAGCATTTT.

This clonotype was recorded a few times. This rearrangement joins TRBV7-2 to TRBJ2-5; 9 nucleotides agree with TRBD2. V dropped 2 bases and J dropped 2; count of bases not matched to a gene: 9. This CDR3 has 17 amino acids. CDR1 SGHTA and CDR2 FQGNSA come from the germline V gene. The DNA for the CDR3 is TGTGCCAGCAGCTTATGGGGCATGCGGGGGGGACAAGAGACCCAGTACTTC. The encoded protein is CASSLWGMRGGQETQYF.

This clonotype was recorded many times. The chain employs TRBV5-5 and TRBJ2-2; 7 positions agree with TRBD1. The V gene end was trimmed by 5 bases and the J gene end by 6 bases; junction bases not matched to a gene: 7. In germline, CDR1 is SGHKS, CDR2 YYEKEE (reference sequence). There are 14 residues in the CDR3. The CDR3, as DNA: TGTGCCAGCAGAAGGACAGGTTCCCCCGGGGAGCTGTTTTTT. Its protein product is CASRRTGSPGELFF.

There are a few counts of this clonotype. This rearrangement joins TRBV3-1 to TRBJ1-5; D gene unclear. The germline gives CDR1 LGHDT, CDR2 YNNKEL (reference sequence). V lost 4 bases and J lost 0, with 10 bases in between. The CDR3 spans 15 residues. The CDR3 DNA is TGTGCCAGCAGCCCCGTATTCGGTAGCAATCAGCCCCAGCATTTT. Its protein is CASSPVFGSNQPQHF. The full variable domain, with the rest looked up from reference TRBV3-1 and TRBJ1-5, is DTAVSQTPKYLVTQMGNDKSIKCEQNLGHDTMYWYKQDSKKFLKIMFSYNNKELIINETVPNRFSPKSPDKAHLNLHINSLELGDSAVYFCASSPVFGSNQPQHFGDGTRLSIL.